This record looks at one T cell receptor beta chain sequence and its context. Its antigen is undetermined. This sample was included in a study of OX40 agonist ivuxolimab in advanced cancers. Study-wide points: CD8+ T cells were the subset that, on average, had more expanded clones than CD4+.

Clones were sequenced by immunoSEQ multiplex PCR, and TCRdb holds only the in-frame ones, with some missing. The sample includes 30,000 to 35,000 clones, about four fifths seen only once; the top ten take 9% to 15%. V was shortened by 1 base and J by 8 bases, with 6 bases between the two germline ends. The CDR3 is made up of 11 amino acids. Germline CDR1 reads SGHAT; CDR2 reads FQNNGV. The source is an adult with an advanced solid tumor such as melanoma, head and neck, liver or kidney cancer. The chain combines TRBV11-2 with TRBJ2-7, with D unresolved. Sequencing was performed on CD4+ or CD8+ T cells sorted from blood, taken in a trial of the OX40 agonist ivuxolimab. CDR3: CASSLANQQYF. DNA of the CDR3: TGTGCCAGCAGCTTAGCAAACCAGCAGTACTTC.